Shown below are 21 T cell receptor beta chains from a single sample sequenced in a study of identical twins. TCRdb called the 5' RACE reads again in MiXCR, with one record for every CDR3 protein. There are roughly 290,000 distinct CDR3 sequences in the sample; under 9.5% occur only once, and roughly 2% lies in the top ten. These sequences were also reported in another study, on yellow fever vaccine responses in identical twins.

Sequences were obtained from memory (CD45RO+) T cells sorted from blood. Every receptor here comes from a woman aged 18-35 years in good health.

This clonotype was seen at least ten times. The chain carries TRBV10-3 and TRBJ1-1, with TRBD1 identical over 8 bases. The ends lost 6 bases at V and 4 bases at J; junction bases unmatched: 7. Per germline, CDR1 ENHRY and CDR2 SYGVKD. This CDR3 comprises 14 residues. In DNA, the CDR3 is TGTGCCATCAGCTGGACAGGGTTTAGCACTGAAGCTTTCTTT. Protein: CAISWTGFSTEAFF.

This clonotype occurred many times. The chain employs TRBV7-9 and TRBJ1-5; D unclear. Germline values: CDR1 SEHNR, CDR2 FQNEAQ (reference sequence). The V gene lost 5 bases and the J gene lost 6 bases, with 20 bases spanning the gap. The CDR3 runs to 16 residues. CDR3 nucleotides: TGTGCCAGCAGCCCGGGCGAGGGCGGGGTAGGTCAGCCCCAGCATTTT. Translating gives CASSPGEGGVGQPQHF. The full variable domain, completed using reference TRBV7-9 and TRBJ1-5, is DTGVSQNPRHKITKRGQNVTFRCDPISEHNRLYWYRQTLGQGPEFLTYFQNEAQLEKSRLLSDRFSAERPKGSFSTLEIQRTEQGDSAMYLCASSPGEGGVGQPQHFGDGTRLSIL.

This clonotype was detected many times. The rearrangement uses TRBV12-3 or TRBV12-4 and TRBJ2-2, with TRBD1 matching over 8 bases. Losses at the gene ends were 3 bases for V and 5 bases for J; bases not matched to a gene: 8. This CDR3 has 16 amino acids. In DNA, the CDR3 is TGTGCCAGCAGTTTGGGACAGGACCCAGGAACCGGGGAGCTGTTTTTT. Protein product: CASSLGQDPGTGELFF.

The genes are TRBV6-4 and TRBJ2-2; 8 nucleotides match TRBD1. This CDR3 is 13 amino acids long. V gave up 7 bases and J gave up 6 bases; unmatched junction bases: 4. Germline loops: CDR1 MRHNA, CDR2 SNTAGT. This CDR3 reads CASTDREAGELFF. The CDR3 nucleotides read TGTGCCAGCACGGACAGGGAGGCCGGGGAGCTGTTTTTT.

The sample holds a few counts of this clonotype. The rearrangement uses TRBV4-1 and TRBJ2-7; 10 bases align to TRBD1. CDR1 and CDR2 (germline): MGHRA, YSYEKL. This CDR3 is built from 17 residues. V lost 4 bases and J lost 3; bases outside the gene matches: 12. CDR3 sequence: CASSRTETGGAYYEQYF. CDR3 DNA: TGCGCCAGCAGCCGCACAGAGACAGGGGGCGCATACTACGAGCAGTACTTC.

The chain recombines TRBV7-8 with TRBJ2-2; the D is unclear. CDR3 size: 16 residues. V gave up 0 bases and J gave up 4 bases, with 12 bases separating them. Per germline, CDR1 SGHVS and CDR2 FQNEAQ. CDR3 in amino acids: CASSLARVAGTGELFF. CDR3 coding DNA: TGTGCCAGCAGCTTAGCTCGAGTAGCTGGCACCGGGGAGCTGTTTTTT.

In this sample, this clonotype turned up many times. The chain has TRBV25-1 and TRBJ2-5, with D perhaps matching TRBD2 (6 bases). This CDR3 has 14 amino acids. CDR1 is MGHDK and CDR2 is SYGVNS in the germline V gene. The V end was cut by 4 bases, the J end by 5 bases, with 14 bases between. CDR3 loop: CASSVGNREETQYF. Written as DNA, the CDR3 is TGTGCCAGCAGTGTCGGGAATCGGGAGGAGACCCAGTACTTC.

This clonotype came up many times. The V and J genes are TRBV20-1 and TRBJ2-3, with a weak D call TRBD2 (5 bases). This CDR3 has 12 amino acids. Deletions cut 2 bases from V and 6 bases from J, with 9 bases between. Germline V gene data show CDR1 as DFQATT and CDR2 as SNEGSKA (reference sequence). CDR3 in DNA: TGCAGTGCTAGAACTAGTCTGGATACGCAGTATTTT. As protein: CSARTSLDTQYF.

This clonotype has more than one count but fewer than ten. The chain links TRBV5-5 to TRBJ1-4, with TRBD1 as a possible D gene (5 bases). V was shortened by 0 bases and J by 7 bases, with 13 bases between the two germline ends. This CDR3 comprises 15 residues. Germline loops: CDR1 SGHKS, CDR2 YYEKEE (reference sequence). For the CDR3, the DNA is TGTGCCAGCAGCTTGGGGGACGGGGGAAGTGAAAAACTGTTTTTT. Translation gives CASSLGDGGSEKLFF.

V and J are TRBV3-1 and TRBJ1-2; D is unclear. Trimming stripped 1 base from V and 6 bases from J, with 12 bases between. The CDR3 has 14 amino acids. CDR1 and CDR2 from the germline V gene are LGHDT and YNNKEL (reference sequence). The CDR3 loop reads CASSQAYTTDGYTF. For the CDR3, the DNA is TGTGCCAGCAGCCAAGCTTACACCACCGATGGCTACACCTTC.

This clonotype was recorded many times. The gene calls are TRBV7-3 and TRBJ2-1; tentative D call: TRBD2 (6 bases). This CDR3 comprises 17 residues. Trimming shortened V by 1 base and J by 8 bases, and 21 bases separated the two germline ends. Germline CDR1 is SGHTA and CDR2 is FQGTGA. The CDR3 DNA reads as TGTGCCAGCAGCTTAAGCGGGCAGGCGGGACGTTACGATGAGCAGTTCTTC. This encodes CASSLSGQAGRYDEQFF.

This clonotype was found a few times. The CDR3 sequence is CASSRRGGLSREQFF. For the CDR3, the DNA is TGTGCCAGCAGCCGGCGGGGGGGCCTGTCCAGAGAGCAGTTCTTC. This chain connects TRBV4-2 to TRBJ2-1; TRBD2 matches at 9 bases. The V gene end was trimmed by 4 bases and the J gene end by 10 bases; junction bases not matched to a gene: 11. This CDR3 contains 15 residues. Germline V lookup: CDR1 LGHNA, CDR2 YNFKEQ.

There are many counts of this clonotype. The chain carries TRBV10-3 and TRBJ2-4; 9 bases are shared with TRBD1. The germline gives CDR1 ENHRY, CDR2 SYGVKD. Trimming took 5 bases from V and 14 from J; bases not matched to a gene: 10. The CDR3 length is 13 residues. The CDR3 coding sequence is TGTGCCATCAGTTCCGGGACAGGGCGTGTGGAGTACTTC. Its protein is CAISSGTGRVEYF.

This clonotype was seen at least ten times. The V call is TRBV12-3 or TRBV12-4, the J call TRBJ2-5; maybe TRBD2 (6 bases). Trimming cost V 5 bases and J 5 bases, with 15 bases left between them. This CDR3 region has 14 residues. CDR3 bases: TGTGCCAGCAGTCCTGGAGGGGTCCGGGAGACCCAGTACTTC. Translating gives CASSPGGVRETQYF.

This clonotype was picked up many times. The CDR3 protein is CASKMTSGVQETQYF. DNA of the CDR3: TGTGCCAGCAAGATGACTAGCGGGGTTCAAGAGACCCAGTACTTC. The chain joins TRBV7-2 to TRBJ2-5, with 11 bases that match TRBD2. CDR1 and CDR2 (germline): SGHTA, FQGNSA. The trim removed 7 bases at V and 2 bases at J, leaving 6 bases unmatched. The CDR3 extends over 15 amino acids.

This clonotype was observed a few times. CDR3 residues: CASSLDWETQYF. The CDR3 DNA reads as TGTGCCAGCAGCTTAGATTGGGAGACCCAGTACTTC. V usage is TRBV7-9 and J usage is TRBJ2-5; D remains ambiguous. V was cut by 1 base and J by 5 bases, with 5 bases left in between. Germline values: CDR1 SEHNR, CDR2 FQNEAQ (reference sequence). This CDR3 spans 12 amino acids.

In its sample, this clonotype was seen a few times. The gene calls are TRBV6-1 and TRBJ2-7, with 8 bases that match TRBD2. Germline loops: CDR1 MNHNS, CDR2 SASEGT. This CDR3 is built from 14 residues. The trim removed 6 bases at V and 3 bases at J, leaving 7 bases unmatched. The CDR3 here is CASSLGRAGYEQYF. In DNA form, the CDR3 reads TGTGCCAGCAGCCTCGGGAGGGCCGGCTACGAGCAGTACTTC.

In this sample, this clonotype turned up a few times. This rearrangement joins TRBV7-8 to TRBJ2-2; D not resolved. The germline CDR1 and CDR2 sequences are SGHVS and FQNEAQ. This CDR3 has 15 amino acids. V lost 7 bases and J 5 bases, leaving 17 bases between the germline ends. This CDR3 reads CASTPGRTATGELFF. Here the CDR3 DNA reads TGTGCCAGCACCCCCGGGCGGACCGCTACCGGGGAGCTGTTTTTT.

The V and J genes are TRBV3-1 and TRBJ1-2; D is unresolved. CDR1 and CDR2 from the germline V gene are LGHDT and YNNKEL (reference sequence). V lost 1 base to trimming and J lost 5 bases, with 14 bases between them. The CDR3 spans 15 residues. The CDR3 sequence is CASSQGHAVGYGYTF. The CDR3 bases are TGTGCCAGCAGCCAAGGGCATGCGGTTGGGTATGGCTACACCTTC.

Here the CDR3 DNA reads TGTGCCAGCAGTTTACATAGCGATTCACCCCTCCACTTT. Its protein is CASSLHSDSPLHF. The chain uses TRBV27 and TRBJ1-6; D not resolved. Trimming pared 2 bases from V and 8 bases from J, leaving 7 bases between. The germline gives CDR1 MNHEY, CDR2 SMNVEV (reference sequence). The CDR3 loop spans 13 amino acids.

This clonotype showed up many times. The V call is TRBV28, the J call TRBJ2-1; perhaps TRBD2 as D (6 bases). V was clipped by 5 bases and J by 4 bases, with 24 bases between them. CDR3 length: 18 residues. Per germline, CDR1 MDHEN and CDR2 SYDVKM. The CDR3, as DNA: TGTGCCAGCAGTGTCCACTCCTATGGGGCGGGGAGATACAATGAGCAGTTCTTC. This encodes CASSVHSYGAGRYNEQFF.